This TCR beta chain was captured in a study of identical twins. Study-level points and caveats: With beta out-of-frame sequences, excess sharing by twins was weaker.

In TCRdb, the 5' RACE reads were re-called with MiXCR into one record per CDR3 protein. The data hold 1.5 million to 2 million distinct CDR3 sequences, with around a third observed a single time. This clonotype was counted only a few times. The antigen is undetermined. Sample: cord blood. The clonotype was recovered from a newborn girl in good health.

Written as DNA, the CDR3 is TGTGCCAGCAGCCAAGATTATGGGGACACAGATACGCAGTATTTT. This translates into CASSQDYGDTDTQYF. The chain has TRBV4-2 and TRBJ2-3, with D unclear. Between the trimmed V and J ends, which lost 0 bases and 2 bases, there was a span of 9 bases. CDR3 length: 15 amino acids. CDR1 LGHNA and CDR2 YNFKEQ come from the germline V gene.